The 27 T cell receptor beta chains below all came from one sample that was sequenced in a study of T cell changes during pregnancy in multiple sclerosis. Assay: immunoSEQ multiplex PCR; the TCRdb copy retains only in-frame clones and omits some. The table has tens of thousands of clones, over 85% seen once; the top ten hold 2.5% to 3.5%. The sequenced sample was CD8+ T cells from peripheral blood mononuclear cells, obtained in the second trimester of pregnancy. Receptor source: a female donor with multiple sclerosis, enrolled in a pregnancy study.

J is TRBJ2-7 and V is TRBV9; no clear D gene. The CDR3 runs 12 residues. Trimming left V 5 bases short and J 5 bases short, with 11 bases between. Germline-derived CDR1 and CDR2 are SGDLS and YYNGEE. DNA of the CDR3: TGTGCCAGCAGTTCAGAATCTCACGAGCAGTACTTC. This translates into CASSSESHEQYF.

The chain links TRBV15 to TRBJ2-1; 7 bases fit TRBD2. This CDR3 is built from 14 residues. CDR1 and CDR2 (germline): LNHNV, YYDKDF (reference sequence). Losses at the gene ends were 8 bases for V and 0 bases for J; bases not matched to a gene: 4. The CDR3 sequence: CATRGGSSYNEQFF. The DNA for the CDR3 is TGTGCCACCCGGGGAGGGAGCTCCTACAATGAGCAGTTCTTC.

This chain uses TRBV7-2 with TRBJ2-1, with a possible D match to TRBD2 (6 bases). The CDR3 is 15 residues long. V was shortened by 10 bases and J by 0 bases, with 16 bases between the two germline ends. The germline V gene encodes CDR1 SGHTA and CDR2 FQGNSA. CDR3 bases: TGTGCCATTATTAGCGGCCCGAGCTCCTACAATGAGCAGTTCTTC. This codes for CAIISGPSSYNEQFF.

The chain recombines TRBV21-1 with TRBJ1-1; the listed D gene, TRBD1, was not tested against the DNA. TRBV21-1 is shown as a pseudogene. The CDR3 covers 19 residues. This CDR3 reads CASSRSWTGGGFSNTEAFF. The CDR3 nucleotides read TGTGCCAGCAGCAGATCCTGGACAGGGGGCGGATTTTCGAACACTGAAGCTTTCTTT.

The chain combines TRBV4-1 with TRBJ2-7, with D unclear. V lost 0 bases and J lost 0, with 12 bases in between. The CDR3 sequence is 16 residues long. CDR1 MGHRA and CDR2 YSYEKL come from the germline V gene. The CDR3 here is CASSQDDTPSSYEQYF. CDR3 in DNA: TGCGCCAGCAGCCAAGATGACACCCCGAGCTCCTACGAGCAGTACTTC.

This clone was recorded only once. This sequence joins TRBV25-1 and TRBJ2-7, with TRBD1 matching over 7 bases. The germline V gene encodes CDR1 MGHDK and CDR2 SYGVNS. The V gene end was trimmed by 4 bases and the J gene end by 6 bases; junction bases not matched to a gene: 3. The CDR3 has 12 amino acids. The CDR3 protein is CASSGDSGEQYF. In nucleotides, the CDR3 is TGTGCCAGCAGTGGGGACAGCGGCGAGCAGTACTTC.

V usage is TRBV5-5 and J usage is TRBJ2-7, with 8 bases that match TRBD2. CDR1 is SGHKS and CDR2 is YYEKEE in the germline V gene (reference sequence). V lost 3 bases, J lost 3 bases, and 5 bases stayed unmatched. CDR3 length equals 14 residues. The CDR3 loop reads CASSSTGGVYEQYF. In DNA form, the CDR3 reads TGTGCCAGCAGCTCGACGGGGGGGGTCTACGAGCAGTACTTC.

The V gene is TRBV5-8, the J gene TRBJ2-7; 7 bases are shared with TRBD1. The CDR3 is 15 amino acids. Germline CDR1 SGHTS, CDR2 YDEGEE. After removal of 4 bases from V and 2 bases from J, the junction contained 9 bases not matched to a gene. The CDR3 sequence is CASSGYRDSTYEQYF. DNA of the CDR3: TGTGCCAGCAGCGGCTACCGGGACAGCACCTACGAGCAGTACTTC.

This clone was found once. Here the CDR3 reads CASRPGSADTQYF. The CDR3 region has the DNA TGTGCCAGCAGACCGGGGTCCGCAGATACGCAGTATTTT. The V call is TRBV27, the J call TRBJ2-3, with D tentatively TRBD2 (5 bases). The CDR3 runs 13 residues. Germline loops: CDR1 MNHEY, CDR2 SMNVEV (reference sequence). Trimming stripped 6 bases from V and 4 bases from J, with 11 bases between.

This clone occurred once. This chain links TRBV27 with TRBJ1-1; no definite D call. The germline V gene has CDR1 MNHEY and CDR2 SMNVEV (reference sequence). The CDR3 length is 13 residues. V was pared by 6 bases and J by 0 bases, with 8 bases between. CDR3 loop: CASSPVLNTEAFF. CDR3 nucleotide sequence: TGTGCCAGCAGCCCGGTATTGAACACTGAAGCTTTCTTT.

The chain combines TRBV9 with TRBJ1-2, with 7 bases matching TRBD1. Unmatched junction bases numbered 10, after V lost 2 bases and J lost 6 bases. CDR3 size: 15 residues. Germline V lookup: CDR1 SGDLS, CDR2 YYNGEE. The CDR3 region is CASSVPRQGIHGYTF. For the CDR3, the DNA is TGTGCCAGCAGCGTCCCCCGACAGGGAATCCATGGCTACACCTTC.

The chain is built from TRBV5-1 and TRBJ2-1; TRBD2 aligns across 9 bases. The J segment lost 4 bases and the V segment lost 3 bases, leaving 5 bases of the junction unmatched. This CDR3 is built from 15 residues. Germline CDR1 is SGHRS and CDR2 is YFSETQ. This chain's CDR3 is CASSSPLAGYNEQFF. The CDR3 region has the DNA TGCGCCAGCAGCTCGCCTCTAGCGGGGTACAATGAGCAGTTCTTC.

This CDR3 reads CASSQDKQGRQPQHF. As DNA, the CDR3 is TGCGCCAGCAGCCAAGATAAGCAGGGGCGACAGCCCCAGCATTTT. This rearrangement joins TRBV4-3 to TRBJ1-5; tentative D call: TRBD1 (6 bases). Looked up from germline, CDR1 is LGHNA and CDR2 is YSLEER. Trimming pared 0 bases from V and 7 bases from J, leaving 13 bases between. The CDR3 is 15 residues long.

The chain recombines TRBV27 with TRBJ1-4, with D unclear. Trimming removed 0 bases from V and 3 bases from J, with 11 bases in between. This CDR3 contains 16 residues. From germline, CDR1 is MNHEY and CDR2 SMNVEV (reference sequence). CDR3 loop: CASSLSPYASNEKLFF. The CDR3 nucleotides read TGTGCCAGCAGTTTATCGCCCTACGCTTCTAATGAAAAACTGTTTTTT.

V is TRBV27 and J is TRBJ2-1; D is possibly TRBD2 (7 bases). The CDR3 covers 13 residues. With 7 bases removed from V and 15 bases from J, the gap between germline ends came to 22 bases. Germline CDR1 reads MNHEY; CDR2 reads SMNVEV (reference sequence). The CDR3: CASTLMRGQGWFF. The CDR3 DNA reads as TGTGCCAGCACCCTTATGCGGGGGCAGGGATGGTTCTTC.

V is TRBV27 and J is TRBJ2-7, with no clear D. The CDR3 consists of 11 residues. V was shortened by 5 bases and J by 3 bases, with 5 bases between the two germline ends. Germline V lookup: CDR1 MNHEY, CDR2 SMNVEV (reference sequence). This CDR3 is CASSLGYEQYF. CDR3 sequence (DNA): TGTGCCAGCAGTCTAGGCTACGAGCAGTACTTC.

The V gene is TRBV7-8, the J gene TRBJ1-1, with 7 bases matching TRBD1. Germline V gene lookup returns CDR1 SGHVS and CDR2 FQNEAQ. V lost 5 bases and J lost 6; bases outside the gene matches: 9. The CDR3 sequence is 14 residues long. Here the CDR3 DNA reads TGTGCCAGCAGCCGACAGGGCGGGTACCCTGAAGCTTTCTTT. Its translation: CASSRQGGYPEAFF.

The gene calls are TRBV27 and TRBJ1-2; 10 nucleotides line up with TRBD1. CDR3 length: 14 amino acids. The junction had 5 bases not matched to a gene; V was cut back by 4 bases and J by 6 bases. Germline CDR1 reads MNHEY; CDR2 reads SMNVEV (reference sequence). The CDR3 coding sequence is TGTGCCAGCAGTTCGGGAGGACAGGGGGATGGCTACACCTTC. Amino acid sequence: CASSSGGQGDGYTF.

The V call is TRBV4-2, the J call TRBJ2-1, with D tentatively TRBD2 (5 bases). Trimming removed 1 base from V and 4 bases from J, with 11 bases in between. The V gene's germline CDR1 is LGHNA and CDR2 YNFKEQ. This CDR3 spans 15 amino acids. The CDR3 nucleotides are TGTGCCAGCAGCCAAGTACCGGGATTGTACAATGAGCAGTTCTTC. Its protein is CASSQVPGLYNEQFF.

The CDR3, as DNA: TGTGCCAGCAGCTCGGGACTAGCGGATCCAACCGGGGAGCTGTTTTTT. Translated: CASSSGLADPTGELFF. The rearrangement uses TRBV11-2 and TRBJ2-2; TRBD2 matches at 11 bases. Germline assignment: CDR1 SGHAT and CDR2 FQNNGV. This CDR3 contains 16 residues. Unmatched junction bases numbered 6, after V lost 4 bases and J lost 5 bases.

V and J are TRBV27 and TRBJ2-2; 10 bases line up with TRBD1. Trimming at V came to 5 bases and at J to 5 bases, leaving 8 bases not matched to a gene. CDR3 length: 16 amino acids. In germline, CDR1 is MNHEY, CDR2 SMNVEV (reference sequence). Here the CDR3 DNA reads TGTGCCAGCAGTCCTTCCCGGGACAGGGGAACCGGGGAGCTGTTTTTT. Its translation: CASSPSRDRGTGELFF.

This clone was recorded a few times. J is TRBJ1-1 and V is TRBV7-9; D not certain. CDR1 is SEHNR, CDR2 FQNEAQ, per germline (reference sequence). This CDR3 is built from 13 residues. V lost 5 bases, J lost 0 bases, and 7 bases lay in between. CDR3 DNA: TGTGCCAGCAGCCCAACAATGAACACTGAAGCTTTCTTT. Translating gives CASSPTMNTEAFF. Supplemented by reference TRBV7-9 and TRBJ1-1, the full variable domain reads DTGVSQNPRHKITKRGQNVTFRCDPISEHNRLYWYRQTLGQGPEFLTYFQNEAQLEKSRLLSDRFSAERPKGSFSTLEIQRTEQGDSAMYLCASSPTMNTEAFFGQGTRLTVV.

This clone came up a few times. This chain uses TRBV27 with TRBJ2-2; 8 bases are shared with TRBD1. The CDR3 extends over 15 amino acids. Germline V gene sequence: CDR1 MNHEY, CDR2 SMNVEV (reference sequence). V shed 3 bases, J shed 4 bases, and the junction held 4 bases outside the gene matches. Written as DNA, the CDR3 is TGTGCCAGCAGTTTCGGTGACAGGGGCACCGGGGAGCTGTTTTTT. Translating it yields CASSFGDRGTGELFF.

The V call is TRBV19, the J call TRBJ1-1; TRBD1 is a possible D gene (6 bases). The CDR3 length is 15 residues. Germline CDR1 LNHDA, CDR2 SQIVND (reference sequence). Trimming took 5 bases from V and 5 from J, leaving 18 bases between them. In DNA form, the CDR3 reads TGTGCCAGTAGTGCCACCCCTGGGGGCATGACTGAAGCTTTCTTT. Its translation: CASSATPGGMTEAFF.

This chain connects TRBV6-5 to TRBJ1-1; 9 bases agree with TRBD1. The CDR3 contains 16 residues. Germline lookup yields CDR1 MNHEY and CDR2 SVGAGI. Trimming removed 0 bases from V and 1 base from J; junction bases left unmatched: 3. CDR3 nucleotide sequence: TGTGCCAGCAGTTACTCGACAGGGGGGGGGAACACTGAAGCTTTCTTT. Translation gives CASSYSTGGGNTEAFF.

The genes are TRBV30 and TRBJ1-1; a weak D match, TRBD1 (5 bases). The CDR3 sequence is 14 residues long. Trimming removed 5 bases at V and 1 base at J, with 14 bases between. The germline V gene encodes CDR1 GTSNPN and CDR2 SVGIG (reference sequence). CDR3 bases: TGTGCCTGGGCCCAGGGAATCGGGAACACTGAAGCTTTCTTT. It specifies CAWAQGIGNTEAFF.

This chain uses TRBV10-3 with TRBJ2-7; D is undetermined. The CDR3 spans 12 residues. V was shortened by 2 bases and J by 5 bases, with 7 bases between the two germline ends. Germline-derived CDR1 and CDR2 are ENHRY and SYGVKD. The CDR3 DNA follows: TGTGCCATCAGTGAGCTTCTAAACGAGCAGTACTTC. Encoded protein: CAISELLNEQYF.